A single sample gave rise to the 20 T cell receptor beta chains below, sequenced in a study of radiotherapy plus CTLA-4 blockade in lung cancer. The table came from immunoSEQ multiplex PCR; TCRdb's copy has only in-frame clones and leaves some out. The data contain about 110,000 clones, about 83% of them singletons. The material sequenced was peripheral blood, taken from a patient treated with radiotherapy plus ipilimumab. The origin of the receptors is a human donor with non-small cell lung cancer that progressed on radiotherapy plus ipilimumab. Some clones in this sample may be carry-over from other donors' samples.

This chain joins TRBV5-1 and TRBJ2-2; D is undetermined. V lost 0 bases and J 8 bases, leaving 2 bases between the germline ends. Germline V gene sequence: CDR1 SGHRS, CDR2 YFSETQ. This CDR3 contains 11 residues. The CDR3 DNA reads TGCGCCAGCAGCTTGGCTGGGGAGCTGTTTTTT. It translates to CASSLAGELFF.

In DNA form, the CDR3 reads TGTGCCAGCAGCCGGGACAGGGTCGTCGATGAAAAACTGTTTTTT. This encodes CASSRDRVVDEKLFF. V gene TRBV6-1 combines with J gene TRBJ1-4; TRBD1 matches at 9 bases. The CDR3 is 15 amino acids. Germline assignment: CDR1 MNHNS and CDR2 SASEGT. V was pared by 6 bases and J by 6 bases, with 8 bases of the junction left unmatched.

The chain combines TRBV21-1 with TRBJ1-2. TRBV21-1 is recorded as a pseudogene. This CDR3 contains 14 residues. The CDR3 loop reads CASSKGPPGYGYTF. In DNA form, the CDR3 reads TGTGCCAGCAGCAAAGGACCTCCGGGCTATGGCTACACCTTC.

The V and J genes are TRBV7-9 and TRBJ2-5, with D unresolved. The length of the CDR3 is 13 residues. V lost 5 bases to trimming and J lost 5 bases, with 12 bases between them. Germline V gene sequence: CDR1 SEHNR, CDR2 FQNEAQ (reference sequence). Written as DNA, the CDR3 is TGTGCCAGCAGCCCAAAAGGGCCGGAGACCCAGTACTTC. Translation gives CASSPKGPETQYF. Looking up the rest from reference TRBV7-9 and TRBJ2-5 gives the full variable domain: DTGVSQNPRHKITKRGQNVTFRCDPISEHNRLYWYRQTLGQGPEFLTYFQNEAQLEKSRLLSDRFSAERPKGSFSTLEIQRTEQGDSAMYLCASSPKGPETQYFGPGTRLLVL.

This sequence joins TRBV7-8 and TRBJ1-1; tentatively, D is TRBD1 (5 bases). Germline CDR1 SGHVS, CDR2 FQNEAQ. CDR3 length: 15 residues. V shed 5 bases and J shed 10 bases, with 23 bases lying between them. The CDR3 DNA sequence: TGTGCCAGCAGCGAGGGGTTCCGGGACGAAGCGGGAGCTTTCTTT. Protein: CASSEGFRDEAGAFF.

This chain uses TRBV28 with TRBJ1-5; D is perhaps TRBD1 (5 bases). Trimming removed 5 bases from V and 0 bases from J, with 14 bases in between. The CDR3 runs to 16 residues. Looked up from germline, CDR1 is MDHEN and CDR2 is SYDVKM. The CDR3 DNA follows: TGTGCCAGCAGTGCCGTGGGGGTCTATAGCAATCAGCCCCAGCATTTT. Its protein is CASSAVGVYSNQPQHF.

The rearrangement links TRBV4-2 to TRBJ2-1; 11 nucleotides agree with TRBD1. Germline V gene lookup returns CDR1 LGHNA and CDR2 YNFKEQ. The CDR3 covers 15 residues. V lost 6 bases to trimming and J lost 3 bases; unmatched junction nucleotides: 4. CDR3 protein: CASSQDRGHYNEQFF. The CDR3 coding sequence is TGTGCCAGCAGTCAGGACAGGGGGCACTACAATGAGCAGTTCTTC.

This rearrangement joins TRBV6-5 to TRBJ1-6, with a tentative D call TRBD1 (6 bases). This CDR3 has 15 residues. CDR1 and CDR2 (germline): MNHEY, SVGAGI. V lost 4 bases and J lost 3, with 10 bases in between. CDR3 nucleotides: TGTGCCAGCAGTTTCGGGACACACTATAATTCACCCCTCCACTTT. Translation gives CASSFGTHYNSPLHF.

The rearrangement joins TRBV6-1 to TRBJ2-3, with D maybe TRBD2 (6 bases). The V gene's germline CDR1 is MNHNS and CDR2 SASEGT. The V end was cut by 3 bases, the J end by 1 base, with 11 bases between. The length of the CDR3 is 15 residues. CDR3 loop: CASSDAGTGTDTQYF. DNA for the CDR3: TGTGCCAGCAGTGACGCGGGGACGGGCACAGATACGCAGTATTTT.

V and J are TRBV28 and TRBJ2-1, with 13 bases that match TRBD2. In germline, CDR1 is MDHEN, CDR2 SYDVKM. J gave up 7 bases and V 5 bases, and 8 bases lay outside the gene matches. This CDR3 contains 16 residues. CDR3: CASSPAGTSGENEQFF. The DNA for the CDR3 is TGTGCCAGCAGTCCCGCCGGGACTAGCGGGGAAAATGAGCAGTTCTTC.

The chain employs TRBV2 and TRBJ1-2; TRBD1 might be the D (5 bases). This CDR3 contains 14 residues. Germline-derived CDR1 and CDR2 are SNHLY and FYNNEI. Deletions cut 3 bases from V and 3 bases from J, with 11 bases between. The CDR3 bases are TGTGCCAGCAGTGACCCAGGGTATGACTATGGCTACACCTTC. As protein: CASSDPGYDYGYTF.

The V and J genes are TRBV6-5 and TRBJ1-5; 7 bases map to TRBD1. The J segment lost 2 bases and the V segment lost 0 bases, leaving 1 base of the junction unmatched. Germline CDR1 and CDR2: MNHEY and SVGAGI. The length of the CDR3 is 15 residues. CDR3 coding DNA: TGTGCCAGCAGTTACTCGGGGACAGGCAATCAGCCCCAGCATTTT. Protein sequence: CASSYSGTGNQPQHF.

The V gene is TRBV19, the J gene TRBJ2-7; 9 bases line up with TRBD1. This CDR3 has 15 residues. V was pared by 2 bases and J by 5 bases, with 7 bases of the junction left unmatched. Per germline, CDR1 LNHDA and CDR2 SQIVND (reference sequence). This CDR3 is CASSINRDRVHEQYF. The CDR3 DNA sequence: TGTGCCAGTAGTATAAACCGGGACAGGGTACACGAGCAGTACTTC.

This clone came up once. The rearrangement uses TRBV5-4 and TRBJ2-5; TRBD1 agrees at 8 bases. The V gene's germline CDR1 is SGHNT and CDR2 YYREEE (reference sequence). CDR3 length equals 14 residues. The junction had 7 bases not matched to a gene; V was cut back by 4 bases and J by 5 bases. The CDR3 nucleotides are TGTGCCAGCAGCCGCAGGGGGCTGAGGGAGACCCAGTACTTC. Protein product: CASSRRGLRETQYF.

This chain uses TRBV6-5 with TRBJ2-2; D call uncertain. Trimming removed 8 bases from V and 1 base from J, with 14 bases in between. Germline V gene lookup returns CDR1 MNHEY and CDR2 SVGAGI. The CDR3 is 15 residues long. The CDR3 reads CASSSTFGNTGELFF. CDR3 coding DNA: TGTGCCAGCTCTTCGACCTTCGGGAACACCGGGGAGCTGTTTTTT.

The chain combines TRBV7-6 with TRBJ2-7; tentative D call: TRBD2 (5 bases). Per germline, CDR1 SGHVS and CDR2 FNYEAQ. V was clipped by 5 bases and J by 5 bases, with 13 bases between them. This CDR3 spans 13 amino acids. CDR3 protein: CASSPEVSNEQYF. The DNA for the CDR3 is TGTGCCAGCAGCCCGGAGGTCAGTAACGAGCAGTACTTC.

The chain links TRBV29-1 to TRBJ2-3; maybe TRBD2 (5 bases). Deletions cut 2 bases from V and 0 bases from J, with 9 bases between. Germline CDR1 reads SQVTM; CDR2 reads ANQGSEA. The CDR3 runs to 14 residues. The CDR3 loop reads CSVEKRTSTDTQYF. The CDR3 DNA is TGCAGCGTTGAAAAGCGGACTAGCACAGATACGCAGTATTTT.

This chain joins TRBV2 and TRBJ1-5; D unresolved. Germline values: CDR1 SNHLY, CDR2 FYNNEI. V lost 6 bases to trimming and J lost 0 bases, with 12 bases between them. The CDR3 consists of 15 residues. CDR3 protein: CASRKTEYSNQPQHF. CDR3 DNA sequence: TGTGCCAGCAGAAAAACAGAGTATAGCAATCAGCCCCAGCATTTT.

V gene TRBV28 combines with J gene TRBJ2-7; D is unresolved. Trimming stripped 6 bases from V and 7 bases from J, with 19 bases between. Germline lookup yields CDR1 MDHEN and CDR2 SYDVKM. This CDR3 comprises 14 residues. CDR3 sequence (DNA): TGTGCCAGCAGCCCAATCCCCGCCGGTGGTGAGCAGTACTTC. This gives the protein CASSPIPAGGEQYF.

The rearrangement uses TRBV30 and TRBJ1-3; 7 bases match TRBD1. Germline CDR1 and CDR2: GTSNPN and SVGIG (reference sequence). This CDR3 region has 16 residues. The J segment lost 2 bases and the V segment lost 3 bases, leaving 10 bases of the junction unmatched. This CDR3 is CAWRKYRGQTGNTIYF. CDR3 DNA sequence: TGTGCCTGGAGGAAGTACAGGGGACAGACTGGAAACACCATATATTTT.